The 24 T cell receptor beta chains presented below share a single source sample, sequenced in a study of technical replicates of blood from a handful of donors. Sequencing was performed with immunoSEQ multiplex PCR; in TCRdb, only in-frame clones are kept and a portion is missing. The profile shows roughly 92,000 clones, approximately 95% of them singletons. Sequencing input: T cells isolated from PBMCs. These receptors originate from a human donor in good health.

The chain has TRBV10-3 and TRBJ2-5; a possible D gene is TRBD2 (5 bases). V was trimmed by 3 bases and J by 5 bases, leaving 13 bases between them. Looked up from germline, CDR1 is ENHRY and CDR2 is SYGVKD. The CDR3 loop spans 14 amino acids. DNA of the CDR3: TGTGCCATCAGTGAATCGGACTTACGCGAGACCCAGTACTTC. Protein product: CAISESDLRETQYF.

The chain carries TRBV2 and TRBJ2-5, with 7 bases aligning to TRBD1. CDR1 is SNHLY, CDR2 FYNNEI, per germline. The length of the CDR3 is 15 residues. J lost 6 bases, V lost 5 bases, and 12 bases had no gene match. Here the CDR3 DNA reads TGTGCCAGCAGTCGGGACAGAGTACCGCAAAAGACCCAGTACTTC. This sequence encodes CASSRDRVPQKTQYF.

The V and J genes are TRBV11-3 and TRBJ2-3; D remains unclear. Deletions cut 6 bases from V and 6 bases from J, with 10 bases between. Germline CDR1 reads SGHNT; CDR2 reads YENEEA. This CDR3 has 12 amino acids. CDR3 DNA: TGTGCCAGCAGGGTACATACCGATACGCAGTATTTT. Translated, it gives CASRVHTDTQYF.

This chain connects TRBV28 to TRBJ1-2, with TRBD1 identical over 8 bases. There are 14 residues in the CDR3. J gave up 5 bases and V 2 bases, and 4 bases lay outside the gene matches. CDR1 and CDR2 from the germline V gene are MDHEN and SYDVKM. CDR3 coding DNA: TGTGCCAGCAGTTTAGGGGGACAGGTGTATGGCTACACCTTC. This gives the protein CASSLGGQVYGYTF.

Only one count was recorded for this clone. This chain's CDR3 is CASSSQGAGHREQFF. The CDR3 DNA is TGTGCCAGCAGTTCCCAGGGAGCGGGCCACAGGGAGCAGTTCTTC. The chain carries TRBV7-3 and TRBJ2-1; the D gene is possibly TRBD2 (6 bases). Per germline, CDR1 SGHTA and CDR2 FQGTGA. The length of the CDR3 is 15 residues. V was trimmed by 6 bases and J by 10 bases, leaving 22 bases between them.

This clone was seen only once. The chain carries TRBV19 and TRBJ2-1; 9 bases fit TRBD2. The ends lost 3 bases at V and 11 bases at J; junction bases unmatched: 5. The germline gives CDR1 LNHDA, CDR2 SQIVND (reference sequence). The length of the CDR3 is 13 residues. This CDR3 is CASSIVAGGKQFF. The CDR3 DNA sequence: TGTGCCAGTAGTATTGTGGCGGGAGGGAAGCAGTTCTTC. Variable domain in full (rest from reference TRBV19 and TRBJ2-1): DGGITQSPKYLFRKEGQNVTLSCEQNLNHDAMYWYRQDPGQGLRLIYYSQIVNDFQKGDIAEGYSVSREKKESFPLTVTSAQKNPTAFYLCASSIVAGGKQFFGPGTRLTVL.

This clone is a singleton in its sample. V usage is TRBV15 and J usage is TRBJ2-5, with 9 bases matching TRBD1. V shed 5 bases, J shed 5 bases, and the junction held 9 bases outside the gene matches. Per germline, CDR1 LNHNV and CDR2 YYDKDF (reference sequence). CDR3 length: 15 amino acids. CDR3 region: CATSGGGTGYETQYF. In DNA form, the CDR3 reads TGTGCCACCAGCGGTGGTGGGACAGGGTACGAGACCCAGTACTTC.

The chain links TRBV19 to TRBJ2-3; 7 bases agree with TRBD1. Trimming removed 3 bases from V and 4 bases from J; junction bases left unmatched: 7. The CDR3 totals 15 residues. The germline CDR1 and CDR2 sequences are LNHDA and SQIVND (reference sequence). The CDR3 coding sequence is TGTGCCAGTAGTATGACCAGGGGGTTGGCAGATACGCAGTATTTT. It is translated as CASSMTRGLADTQYF.

V is TRBV20-1 and J is TRBJ2-1; D remains ambiguous. V was cut by 8 bases and J by 4 bases, with 9 bases left in between. The CDR3 spans 11 residues. Germline loops: CDR1 DFQATT, CDR2 SNEGSKA (reference sequence). CDR3 in amino acids: CSPEKYNEQFF. In nucleotides, the CDR3 is TGCAGTCCCGAGAAATACAATGAGCAGTTCTTC.

The chain has TRBV4-1 and TRBJ2-7; 9 positions agree with TRBD2. The germline V gene encodes CDR1 MGHRA and CDR2 YSYEKL. The CDR3 consists of 15 residues. The ends lost 1 base at V and 4 bases at J; junction bases unmatched: 5. CDR3 DNA sequence: TGCGCCAGCAGCCAAGTCTTAGCGGGAGATTACGAGCAGTACTTC. Translated, it gives CASSQVLAGDYEQYF.

The chain links TRBV19 to TRBJ1-2; tentatively, D is TRBD1 (5 bases). The CDR3 is 12 amino acids. Trimming took off 6 bases at V and 8 bases at J, with 13 bases between the two ends. Germline CDR1 reads LNHDA; CDR2 reads SQIVND (reference sequence). CDR3 protein: CASRTDIEGYTF. The CDR3 DNA sequence: TGTGCCAGTAGGACGGACATTGAGGGCTACACCTTC. The variable domain in full, with the rest retrieved from reference TRBV19 and TRBJ1-2, is DGGITQSPKYLFRKEGQNVTLSCEQNLNHDAMYWYRQDPGQGLRLIYYSQIVNDFQKGDIAEGYSVSREKKESFPLTVTSAQKNPTAFYLCASRTDIEGYTFGSGTRLTVV.

The chain joins TRBV28 to TRBJ2-7; D may be TRBD2 (6 bases). CDR1 MDHEN and CDR2 SYDVKM come from the germline V gene. The V and J ends lost 8 bases and 6 bases respectively, with 20 bases between them. The CDR3 has 14 residues. In DNA form, the CDR3 reads TGTGCCAGCCGGAGGGATGAACTTTTTGCCGAGCAGTACTTC. Protein: CASRRDELFAEQYF.

V gene TRBV28 combines with J gene TRBJ2-3; D may be TRBD2 (6 bases). CDR1 and CDR2 (germline): MDHEN, SYDVKM. CDR3 size: 17 residues. The V gene lost 5 bases and the J gene lost 3 bases, with 21 bases spanning the gap. The chain's CDR3 is CASSHAPISGTTDTQYF. CDR3 coding DNA: TGTGCCAGCAGTCACGCGCCAATTAGCGGAACTACAGATACGCAGTATTTT. Full variable domain (remainder filled in from reference TRBV28 and TRBJ2-3): DVKVTQSSRYLVKRTGEKVFLECVQDMDHENMFWYRQDPGLGLRLIYFSYDVKMKEKGDIPEGYSVSREKKERFSLILESASTNQTSMYLCASSHAPISGTTDTQYFGPGTRLTVL.

The chain carries TRBV25-1 and TRBJ2-6; D gene unclear. Trimming stripped 5 bases from V and 2 bases from J, with 13 bases between. CDR1 is MGHDK and CDR2 is SYGVNS in the germline V gene. The CDR3 loop spans 16 amino acids. The CDR3 DNA follows: TGTGCCAGCAGTAGTACAAGACACCCTGGGGCCAACGTCCTGACTTTC. Its translation: CASSSTRHPGANVLTF.

The rearrangement uses TRBV9 and TRBJ2-5, with 7 bases fitting TRBD2. Per germline, CDR1 SGDLS and CDR2 YYNGEE. After removal of 0 bases from V and 1 base from J, the junction contained 3 bases not matched to a gene. The CDR3 is 15 residues long. The CDR3 protein is CASSVDLAAQETQYF. The CDR3 DNA reads TGTGCCAGCAGCGTAGATCTAGCGGCCCAAGAGACCCAGTACTTC.

CDR3 sequence: CASSAGGINYGYTF. CDR3 in DNA: TGTGCCAGCAGCGCTGGGGGGATAAACTATGGCTACACCTTC. The chain combines TRBV6-6 with TRBJ1-2; a possible D gene is TRBD1 (5 bases). With 6 bases removed from V and 2 bases from J, the gap between germline ends came to 13 bases. The CDR3 is 14 amino acids. Germline CDR1 reads MNHNY; CDR2 reads SVGAGI (reference sequence).

This rearrangement joins TRBV2 to TRBJ2-3; 13 nucleotides align to TRBD2. The CDR3 is 15 amino acids. V trimming: 6 bases; J trimming: 5 bases; junction bases outside the gene matches: 5. The germline gives CDR1 SNHLY, CDR2 FYNNEI. DNA for the CDR3: TGTGCCAGCAGCCGGACTAGCGGGAGTTTAGATACGCAGTATTTT. This sequence encodes CASSRTSGSLDTQYF.

The rearrangement uses TRBV30 and TRBJ1-5; a possible D gene is TRBD1 (6 bases). In germline, CDR1 is GTSNPN, CDR2 SVGIG (reference sequence). The CDR3 contains 14 residues. Trimming took off 2 bases at V and 3 bases at J, with 11 bases between the two ends. CDR3 loop: CAWSRAGANQPQHF. The CDR3 bases are TGTGCCTGGAGTCGTGCGGGGGCCAATCAGCCCCAGCATTTT.

The chain links TRBV7-2 to TRBJ1-1; TRBD1 matches at 10 bases. Germline CDR1 SGHTA, CDR2 FQGNSA. This CDR3 has 16 amino acids. Trimming at V came to 5 bases and at J to 5 bases, leaving 11 bases not matched to a gene. CDR3 DNA sequence: TGTGCCAGCAGCCCAGATCGCGGACAGGGGGGAACTGAAGCTTTCTTT. This encodes CASSPDRGQGGTEAFF.

V is TRBV19 and J is TRBJ2-2, with a tentative D call TRBD1 (6 bases). Germline CDR1 reads LNHDA; CDR2 reads SQIVND (reference sequence). The CDR3 extends over 12 amino acids. V was trimmed by 4 bases and J by 6 bases, leaving 6 bases between them. In DNA, the CDR3 is TGTGCCAGTAGTACAGGGGCCGGGGAGCTGTTTTTT. Translation gives CASSTGAGELFF.

CDR3 loop: CASSLPRGEGYRNEQFF. Here the CDR3 DNA reads TGCGCCAGCAGCTTACCGCGGGGGGAGGGTTACAGGAATGAGCAGTTCTTC. V gene TRBV5-1 combines with J gene TRBJ2-1, with TRBD2 identical over 8 bases. The CDR3 loop spans 17 amino acids. With 2 bases clipped from V and 7 bases from J, the junction kept 14 bases outside the gene matches. Germline CDR1 is SGHRS and CDR2 is YFSETQ.

The CDR3 nucleotides read TGTGCCAGCAGCCTAGCGAACTATGGGACAGGGCAAGCTTTCTTT. Its translation is CASSLANYGTGQAFF. The genes are TRBV14 and TRBJ1-1; 9 bases align to TRBD1. With V trimmed by 4 bases and J by 9 bases, 12 bases remained unmatched. The CDR3 is 15 residues long. CDR1 is SGHDN and CDR2 is FVKESK in the germline V gene.

The rearrangement links TRBV19 to TRBJ1-1, with D possibly matching TRBD1 (5 bases). V dropped 1 base and J dropped 6 bases, with 12 bases sitting between them. CDR1 is LNHDA and CDR2 is SQIVND in the germline V gene (reference sequence). CDR3 length: 14 residues. CDR3 bases: TGTGCCAGTAGTATAGCAGGTCCGGGGGCTGAAGCTTTCTTT. This encodes CASSIAGPGAEAFF. Full variable domain (missing parts from reference TRBV19 and TRBJ1-1): DGGITQSPKYLFRKEGQNVTLSCEQNLNHDAMYWYRQDPGQGLRLIYYSQIVNDFQKGDIAEGYSVSREKKESFPLTVTSAQKNPTAFYLCASSIAGPGAEAFFGQGTRLTVV.

V and J are TRBV29-1 and TRBJ2-2; the D gene is possibly TRBD2 (5 bases). Germline CDR1 and CDR2: SQVTM and ANQGSEA. V lost 4 bases to trimming and J lost 0 bases, with 12 bases between them. CDR3 size: 15 residues. CDR3 protein: CSVAWMEANTGELFF. CDR3 sequence (DNA): TGCAGCGTTGCTTGGATGGAGGCGAACACCGGGGAGCTGTTTTTT.